This T cell receptor beta chain was captured by sequencing in a study of blood T cell repertoires in COVID-19. This CDR3 spans 16 amino acids. Trimming left V 3 bases short and J 4 bases short, with 19 bases between. Germline V gene sequence: CDR1 SQVTM, CDR2 ANQGSEA. Clones were read by immunoSEQ multiplex PCR, and TCRdb kept only the in-frame ones, dropping some. Of 68,000 or so clones detected, roughly 88% appear once; the ten largest clones hold around 2.8%. This clone was picked up one time. The chain combines TRBV29-1 with TRBJ2-1; the D gene is possibly TRBD2 (6 bases). Sequenced: peripheral blood. The receptor was isolated from a man aged 70-80 years with active or convalescent COVID-19. For the CDR3, the DNA is TGCAGCGTTGAGAACCTGGCTAGCGCCTCATACAATGAGCAGTTCTTC. It is translated as CSVENLASASYNEQFF.